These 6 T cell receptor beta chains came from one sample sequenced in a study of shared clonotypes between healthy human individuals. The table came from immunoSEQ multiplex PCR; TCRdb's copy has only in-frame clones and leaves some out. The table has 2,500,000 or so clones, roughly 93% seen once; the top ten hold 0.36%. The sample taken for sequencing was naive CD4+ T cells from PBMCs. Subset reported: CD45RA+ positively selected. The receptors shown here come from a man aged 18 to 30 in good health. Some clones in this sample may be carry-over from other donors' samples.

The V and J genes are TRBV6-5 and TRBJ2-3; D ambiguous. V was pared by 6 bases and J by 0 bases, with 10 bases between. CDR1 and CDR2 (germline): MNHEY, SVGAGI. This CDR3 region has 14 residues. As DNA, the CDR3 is TGTGCCAGCAGCTCCCGCCAAAGCACAGATACGCAGTATTTT. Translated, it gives CASSSRQSTDTQYF.

CDR3 sequence reads: CAWSGTETQYF. The DNA for the CDR3 is TGTGCCTGGAGCGGGACAGAGACCCAGTACTTC. The chain joins TRBV30 to TRBJ2-5, with D perhaps assigned TRBD1 or TRBD2 (5 bases each). Germline CDR1 reads GTSNPN; CDR2 reads SVGIG (reference sequence). This CDR3 region has 11 residues. The V and J ends lost 3 bases and 4 bases respectively, with 6 bases between them.

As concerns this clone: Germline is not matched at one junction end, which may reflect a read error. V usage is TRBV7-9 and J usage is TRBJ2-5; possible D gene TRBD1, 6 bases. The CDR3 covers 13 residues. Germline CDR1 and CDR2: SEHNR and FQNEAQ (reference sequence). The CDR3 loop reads CASSPPGQDTQYF. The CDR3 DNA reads TGTGCCAGCAGCCCGCCGGGACAAGACACCCAGTACTTC.

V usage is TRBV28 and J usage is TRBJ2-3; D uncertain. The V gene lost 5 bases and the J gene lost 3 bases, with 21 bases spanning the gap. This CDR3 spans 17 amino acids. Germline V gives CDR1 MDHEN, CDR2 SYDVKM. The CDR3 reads CASSPGWLGRSTDTQYF. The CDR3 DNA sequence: TGTGCCAGCAGTCCTGGTTGGTTGGGCCGTAGTACAGATACGCAGTATTTT.

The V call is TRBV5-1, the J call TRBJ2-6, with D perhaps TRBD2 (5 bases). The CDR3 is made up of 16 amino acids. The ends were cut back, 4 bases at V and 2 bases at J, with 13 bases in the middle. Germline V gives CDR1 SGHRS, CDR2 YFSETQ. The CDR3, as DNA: TGCGCCAGCAGCCCCCCGGAGGACGCTGGGGCCAACGTCCTGACTTTC. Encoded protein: CASSPPEDAGANVLTF. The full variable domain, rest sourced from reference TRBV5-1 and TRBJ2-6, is KAGVTQTPRYLIKTRGQQVTLSCSPISGHRSVSWYQQTPGQGLQFLFEYFSETQRNKGNFPGRFSGRQFSNSRSEMNVSTLELGDSALYLCASSPPEDAGANVLTFGAGSRLTVL.

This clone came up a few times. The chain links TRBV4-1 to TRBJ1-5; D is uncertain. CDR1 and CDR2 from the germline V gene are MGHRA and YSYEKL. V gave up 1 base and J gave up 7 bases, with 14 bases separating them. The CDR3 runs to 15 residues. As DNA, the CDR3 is TGCGCCAGCAGCCAAGCCCCCCGGTATGAACAGCCCCAGCATTTT. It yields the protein CASSQAPRYEQPQHF.